A single sample is the source of the 28 T cell receptor beta chains below, sequenced in a study of CD8+ T cells in alopecia areata. cDNA serving as the sequencing template came from extracted, reverse transcribed RNA. Assay: immunoSEQ multiplex PCR; the TCRdb copy retains only in-frame clones and omits some. In the table there are around 100,000 clones, roughly 55% of which are singletons. The treatment: oral pan-JAK inhibitor, 5-10 mg twice daily. The sample here was CD8+ T cells sorted from blood, taken at week 24, from a patient treated with tofacitinib. The receptors here all came from a human donor with alopecia areata.

This clone was detected many times. The chain joins TRBV12-5 to TRBJ2-5; no reliable D call. CDR1 and CDR2 from the germline V gene are LGHNT and FRNRAP. The CDR3 is made up of 14 amino acids. The V and J ends lost 0 bases and 0 bases respectively, with 5 bases between them. The CDR3 region has the DNA TGTGCTAGTGGTTTGGTACAGTACCAAGAGACCCAGTACTTC. Translated: CASGLVQYQETQYF.

The chain joins TRBV7-8 to TRBJ2-7, with D perhaps matching TRBD1 (6 bases). The germline V and J ends were trimmed by 7 bases and 6 bases, with 19 bases remaining between them. The germline CDR1 and CDR2 sequences are SGHVS and FQNEAQ. The CDR3 contains 14 residues. CDR3 sequence: CASTPKGDPSEQYF. The CDR3 DNA follows: TGTGCCAGCACCCCGAAGGGGGATCCCTCCGAGCAGTACTTC.

This chain uses TRBV9 with TRBJ1-2; D is unresolved. In germline, CDR1 is SGDLS, CDR2 YYNGEE. The CDR3 runs to 15 residues. V gave up 1 base and J gave up 8 bases, with 18 bases separating them. CDR3 in DNA: TGTGCCAGCAGCGTAAGTGGCAGCTCCGGACCGGGCTACACCTTC. It yields the protein CASSVSGSSGPGYTF.

The rearrangement links TRBV12-5 to TRBJ1-5, with D perhaps matching TRBD1 (5 bases). Germline CDR1 reads LGHNT; CDR2 reads FRNRAP. Between the trimmed V and J ends, which lost 4 bases and 5 bases, there was a span of 15 bases. CDR3 length: 15 residues. The DNA for the CDR3 is TGTGCTAGTGGTTCCGATTGGGGACCTCATCAGCCCCAGCATTTT. It yields the protein CASGSDWGPHQPQHF.

In its sample, this clone was seen a few times. The gene calls are TRBV7-9 and TRBJ1-1, with a weak D call TRBD1 (6 bases). CDR3 length: 14 amino acids. Germline V CDR1 and CDR2: SEHNR, FQNEAQ (reference sequence). V gave up 5 bases and J gave up 0 bases, with 10 bases separating them. CDR3 region: CASSGQSLNTEAFF. The DNA of the CDR3 is TGTGCCAGCAGCGGACAGTCCCTGAACACTGAAGCTTTCTTT.

This clone was found once. The chain couples TRBV5-1 to TRBJ2-7, with 11 nucleotides matching TRBD1. The CDR3 totals 16 residues. CDR1 SGHRS and CDR2 YFSETQ come from the germline V gene. V shed 4 bases and J 4 bases; nucleotides not matched to a gene: 10. CDR3 protein: CASSRYGQGARYEQYF. CDR3 bases: TGCGCCAGCAGCCGGTACGGACAGGGGGCGAGGTACGAGCAGTACTTC.

This clone was counted once. The chain has TRBV13 and TRBJ2-5; 9 positions agree with TRBD1. CDR3 size: 15 residues. Trimming took 1 base from V and 2 from J; bases not matched to a gene: 2. Germline loops: CDR1 PRHDT, CDR2 FYEKMQ (reference sequence). The DNA for the CDR3 is TGTGCCAGCAGCTTAGCGGGACAGGGACAAGAGACCCAGTACTTC. Amino acid sequence: CASSLAGQGQETQYF.

The J gene is TRBJ2-7, the V gene TRBV13, with 7 bases lining up with TRBD1. This CDR3 has 14 residues. V dropped 4 bases and J dropped 3; count of bases not matched to a gene: 6. The V gene's germline CDR1 is PRHDT and CDR2 FYEKMQ (reference sequence). CDR3 sequence (DNA): TGTGCCAGCAGCTCAGACAGGGATAGCTACGAGCAGTACTTC. Translated, it gives CASSSDRDSYEQYF.

This clone was detected once. The chain links TRBV20-1 to TRBJ1-5; no reliable D call. V was clipped by 7 bases and J by 8 bases, with 12 bases between them. CDR1 and CDR2 from the germline V gene are DFQATT and SNEGSKA (reference sequence). The CDR3 runs 11 residues. In nucleotides, the CDR3 is TGCAGTGTCTTGAAGGGAGAGCCCCAGCATTTT. Protein sequence: CSVLKGEPQHF.

CDR3 amino acids: CASSSLLVNEQFF. The CDR3 bases are TGTGCCAGCAGTTCCCTCCTCGTCAATGAGCAGTTCTTC. This chain connects TRBV27 to TRBJ2-1; D remains unclear. CDR3 length: 13 amino acids. V was clipped by 4 bases and J by 6 bases, with 10 bases between them. The germline CDR1 and CDR2 sequences are MNHEY and SMNVEV (reference sequence).

This clone occurred a few times. V gene TRBV7-9 combines with J gene TRBJ1-1; no definite D call. V lost 5 bases and J lost 8, with 12 bases in between. This CDR3 region has 12 residues. CDR1 is SEHNR and CDR2 is FQNEAQ in the germline V gene (reference sequence). Here the CDR3 reads CASSIGWREAFF. The CDR3 DNA reads TGTGCCAGCAGCATAGGGTGGAGGGAAGCTTTCTTT.

The chain employs TRBV6-1 and TRBJ2-2, with 12 bases fitting TRBD2. J gave up 4 bases and V 7 bases, and 1 base lay outside the gene matches. CDR1 and CDR2 from the germline V gene are MNHNS and SASEGT. This CDR3 is built from 14 residues. In DNA, the CDR3 is TGTGCCAGCACTAGCGGGGGGGCCACCGGGGAGCTGTTTTTT. Its translation is CASTSGGATGELFF.

This clone was picked up a small number of times. The CDR3 loop reads CASSLGTSGVNEQFF. CDR3 nucleotides: TGTGCCAGCAGCTTGGGGACTAGCGGGGTCAATGAGCAGTTCTTC. This chain joins TRBV5-6 and TRBJ2-1; 12 bases match TRBD2. This CDR3 comprises 15 residues. Germline V gene lookup returns CDR1 SGHDT and CDR2 YYEEEE. The junction had 1 base not matched to a gene; V was cut back by 0 bases and J by 6 bases.

The sample holds a few counts of this clone. J is TRBJ2-6 and V is TRBV5-1; unclear D gene. The CDR3 consists of 15 residues. Trimming removed 1 base at V and 5 bases at J, with 10 bases between. Germline V CDR1 and CDR2: SGHRS, YFSETQ. Here the CDR3 reads CASSLWSRRANVLTF. In DNA, the CDR3 is TGCGCCAGCAGCTTGTGGTCGCGCAGGGCCAACGTCCTGACTTTC.

V gene TRBV27 combines with J gene TRBJ2-1; perhaps D is TRBD1 or TRBD2 (5 bases each). The CDR3 totals 12 residues. V shed 8 bases and J shed 6 bases, with 11 bases lying between them. In germline, CDR1 is MNHEY, CDR2 SMNVEV (reference sequence). The CDR3 loop reads CASGLGVNEQFF. The CDR3 DNA reads as TGTGCCAGCGGCCTGGGGGTCAATGAGCAGTTCTTC.

A few counts support this clone. The rearrangement uses TRBV23-1 and TRBJ2-5; TRBD2 matches at 10 bases. TRBV23-1 is recorded as an ORF, its role being uncertain. This CDR3 contains 16 residues. J gave up 4 bases and V 4 bases, and 9 bases lay outside the gene matches. The CDR3 DNA is TGCGCCAGCAGTCCCCGGATAGCGGGGGGAGGAGAGACCCAGTACTTC. It encodes CASSPRIAGGGETQYF.

The chain combines TRBV5-4 with TRBJ2-1; the D gene is possibly TRBD2 (6 bases). Trimming left V 2 bases short and J 6 bases short, with 15 bases between. This CDR3 region has 15 residues. Germline V gives CDR1 SGHNT, CDR2 YYREEE (reference sequence). CDR3 protein: CASSFMDYGGNEQFF. The CDR3 DNA follows: TGTGCCAGCAGCTTTATGGACTACGGGGGCAATGAGCAGTTCTTC.

The chain uses TRBV30 and TRBJ1-1; D gene unclear. The V gene lost 4 bases and the J gene lost 1 base, with 4 bases spanning the gap. This CDR3 has 11 amino acids. The germline gives CDR1 GTSNPN, CDR2 SVGIG (reference sequence). The CDR3 nucleotides are TGTGCCTGGAAAGAGAACACTGAAGCTTTCTTT. Protein sequence: CAWKENTEAFF.

The chain is built from TRBV30 and TRBJ2-7; tentatively, D is TRBD1 (5 bases). The germline V and J ends were trimmed by 3 bases and 4 bases, with 7 bases remaining between them. CDR1 is GTSNPN and CDR2 is SVGIG in the germline V gene (reference sequence). This CDR3 region has 11 residues. CDR3 nucleotides: TGTGCCTGGAGGGACAAGTACGAGCAGTACTTC. It codes for CAWRDKYEQYF.

The rearrangement joins TRBV2 to TRBJ2-7, with 12 bases aligning to TRBD2. CDR3 length equals 13 residues. V shed 9 bases, J shed 3 bases, and the junction held 3 bases outside the gene matches. The germline V gene encodes CDR1 SNHLY and CDR2 FYNNEI. CDR3 in amino acids: CASRTSGNYEQYF. CDR3 nucleotide sequence: TGTGCCAGTCGGACTAGCGGGAACTACGAGCAGTACTTC.

The chain recombines TRBV29-1 with TRBJ2-7, with D hard to call. V was clipped by 2 bases and J by 0 bases, with 11 bases between them. Germline lookup yields CDR1 SQVTM and CDR2 ANQGSEA. CDR3 size: 14 residues. The CDR3 region is CSVELGALSYEQYF. The CDR3 DNA is TGCAGCGTTGAACTTGGCGCACTCTCCTACGAGCAGTACTTC.

This chain links TRBV7-2 with TRBJ1-2; the D is unclear. The CDR3 runs 15 residues. Deletions cut 4 bases from V and 0 bases from J, with 12 bases between. CDR1 and CDR2 from the germline V gene are SGHTA and FQGNSA. CDR3 coding DNA: TGTGCCAGCAGCTCCGATCCGGAGACTAACTATGGCTACACCTTC. Protein sequence: CASSSDPETNYGYTF.

This clone appeared a few times. The V call is TRBV5-1, the J call TRBJ2-5, with a possible D match to TRBD2 (5 bases). The V gene lost 2 bases and the J gene lost 0 bases, with 8 bases spanning the gap. Germline values: CDR1 SGHRS, CDR2 YFSETQ. This CDR3 spans 14 amino acids. The CDR3 bases are TGCGCCAGCAGCTTTTTCGGGGACCAAGAGACCCAGTACTTC. Encoded protein: CASSFFGDQETQYF.

This rearrangement joins TRBV27 to TRBJ2-3; D might be TRBD2 (7 bases). V shed 7 bases and J shed 6 bases, with 20 bases lying between them. Germline V CDR1 and CDR2: MNHEY, SMNVEV (reference sequence). This CDR3 region has 15 residues. CDR3 sequence (DNA): TGTGCCAGCACCCTTGGGGGGGGGCCAGGGGATACGCAGTATTTT. This translates into CASTLGGGPGDTQYF.

In this sample, this clone turned up a few times. The chain has TRBV30 and TRBJ1-5; the D is unclear. The CDR3 has 14 residues. The germline V gene has CDR1 GTSNPN and CDR2 SVGIG (reference sequence). Trimming took 1 base from V and 0 from J, leaving 7 bases between them. The CDR3 is CAWSGRNSNQPQHF. Here the CDR3 DNA reads TGTGCCTGGAGTGGACGGAATAGCAATCAGCCCCAGCATTTT.

The chain joins TRBV5-1 to TRBJ2-1; D assignment may be TRBD1 or TRBD2 (7 bases each). V was clipped by 4 bases and J by 8 bases, with 19 bases between them. Germline CDR1 reads SGHRS; CDR2 reads YFSETQ. This CDR3 region has 15 residues. The DNA for the CDR3 is TGCGCCAGCAGCACTGACAGGGACTATTTCGATGAGCAGTTCTTC. It encodes CASSTDRDYFDEQFF.

The rearrangement links TRBV25-1 to TRBJ2-2; a weak D match, TRBD1 (5 bases). The ends were cut back, 9 bases at V and 5 bases at J, with 10 bases in the middle. CDR3 length: 12 amino acids. Germline V lookup: CDR1 MGHDK, CDR2 SYGVNS. CDR3 sequence reads: CASSGLTGELFF. The CDR3 region has the DNA TGTGCCAGTTCAGGGTTGACCGGGGAGCTGTTTTTT.

The rearrangement links TRBV29-1 to TRBJ1-2, with 11 nucleotides matching TRBD1. Germline lookup yields CDR1 SQVTM and CDR2 ANQGSEA. The CDR3 contains 14 residues. Trimming removed 4 bases from V and 7 bases from J; junction bases left unmatched: 8. For the CDR3, the DNA is TGCAGCGTTGGCCGGACAGGGGGCGGATCTGGCTACACCTTC. Its translation: CSVGRTGGGSGYTF.